These 9 T cell receptor beta chains were all obtained from the same sample, sequenced in a study of cytomegalovirus exposure and HLA in healthy donors (dated by TCRdb to about 2017). The library was built by means of the immunoSEQ multiplex PCR assay. A mixture of 60 forward primers for TCR Vbeta segments and 13 reverse primers for TCR Jbeta segments was used in the multiplex PCR. TCRdb limited this immuneACCESS table to in-frame rearrangements with V and J called. A share of clones is missing; checked studies link under half to unresolved V genes, and the rest is unexplained. Counted in this sample were 200,000 to 250,000 clones; just over 75% of them appeared once. The ten largest make up 2.5% to 3.5% of the sample. What was sequenced was PBMCs. The source is a woman aged 55-75 years in good health and CMV-seropositive.

V usage is TRBV7-2 and J usage is TRBJ1-1, with TRBD1 matching 9 bases. The CDR3 length is 15 residues. The trim removed 3 bases at V and 4 bases at J, leaving 6 bases unmatched. Germline V gives CDR1 SGHTA, CDR2 FQGNSA. CDR3 loop: CASSFGTGMPTEAFF. CDR3 sequence (DNA): TGTGCCAGCAGCTTTGGGACAGGGATGCCCACTGAAGCTTTCTTT.

The chain uses TRBV27 and TRBJ1-5; perhaps TRBD1 as D (5 bases). Germline V gene lookup returns CDR1 MNHEY and CDR2 SMNVEV (reference sequence). The CDR3 contains 15 residues. Trimming cost V 6 bases and J 7 bases, with 19 bases left between them. The CDR3 region is CASSQTSGGGQPQHF. The DNA of the CDR3 is TGTGCCAGCAGCCAGACATCCGGGGGTGGCCAGCCCCAGCATTTT.

The gene calls are TRBV7-7 and TRBJ2-5; 7 bases map to TRBD2. Germline V CDR1 and CDR2: SSHAT, FNYEAQ (reference sequence). V shed 0 bases, J shed 10 bases, and the junction held 8 bases outside the gene matches. CDR3 size: 14 residues. In DNA, the CDR3 is TGTGCCAGCAGCTTAGCGGCGACCCCGGGGGGCCAGTACTTC. The encoded protein is CASSLAATPGGQYF.

V usage is TRBV23-1 and J usage is TRBJ2-1, with TRBD1 identical over 8 bases. TRBV23-1 is reported as an ORF; its role is uncertain. The CDR3 is 19 residues long. J lost 3 bases, V lost 3 bases, and 16 bases had no gene match. CDR3 loop: CASSHFGTGLPGDYNEQFF. CDR3 DNA: TGCGCCAGCAGTCATTTTGGGACAGGCCTACCGGGCGACTACAATGAGCAGTTCTTC.

The chain links TRBV19 to TRBJ2-3, with 12 bases fitting TRBD2. Germline trimming cut 5 bases from V and 5 bases from J; bases unmatched to any gene: 5. The CDR3 consists of 15 residues. CDR1 and CDR2 (germline): LNHDA, SQIVND (reference sequence). The CDR3 reads CASSVLAGGQDTQYF. CDR3 sequence (DNA): TGTGCCAGTAGTGTCCTAGCGGGAGGGCAAGATACGCAGTATTTT.

The gene calls are TRBV11-1 and TRBJ2-1, with D unresolved. There are 14 residues in the CDR3. V was cut by 3 bases and J by 1 base, with 7 bases left in between. Germline V gene sequence: CDR1 SGHAT, CDR2 FQDESV (reference sequence). The CDR3 here is CASSFTRSYNEQFF. For the CDR3, the DNA is TGTGCCAGCAGCTTCACACGATCCTACAATGAGCAGTTCTTC.

The chain couples TRBV18 to TRBJ2-2; 10 nucleotides agree with TRBD2. V was clipped by 2 bases and J by 6 bases; unmatched bases: 9. CDR3 length equals 17 residues. Germline V gene lookup returns CDR1 KGHSH and CDR2 LQKENI. The CDR3 DNA reads as TGTGCCAGCTCACCATTCAGTCAGCGGGGGGGCGCCGGGGAGCTGTTTTTT. Its protein product is CASSPFSQRGGAGELFF. Complete variable domain (other parts from reference TRBV18 and TRBJ2-2): NAGVMQNPRHLVRRRGQEARLRCSPMKGHSHVYWYRQLPEEGLKFMVYLQKENIIDESGMPKERFSAEFPKEGPSILRIQQVVRGDSAAYFCASSPFSQRGGAGELFFGEGSRLTVL.

This chain joins TRBV2 and TRBJ2-2, with 8 bases lining up with TRBD2. Trimming at V came to 5 bases and at J to 6 bases, leaving 2 bases not matched to a gene. Germline CDR1 is SNHLY and CDR2 is FYNNEI. This CDR3 has 13 amino acids. In DNA, the CDR3 is TGTGCCAGCAGTTCAGCGGGGGCCGGGGAGCTGTTTTTT. It is translated as CASSSAGAGELFF.

The rearrangement links TRBV6-1 to TRBJ2-5; possible D gene TRBD2, 7 bases. This CDR3 is 14 amino acids long. CDR1 and CDR2 (germline): MNHNS, SASEGT. With 2 bases removed from V and 5 bases from J, the gap between germline ends came to 12 bases. The CDR3 region has the DNA TGTGCCAGCAGTGAAAGCAGGGGAGGGGAGACCCAGTACTTC. It yields the protein CASSESRGGETQYF.